Included here is one T cell receptor (beta chain) sequence, with context. The target of this receptor is not known. The sample holds no much larger clone one base away, and base qualities are not on file. To be included, a participant needed at least one PBMC sample from before ART initiation plus at least two post-ART samples. Treatment was received in the United States of America by all participants with HIV. Before DNA extraction, cryopreserved samples of about 0.95-10 million PBMC were thawed and washed. At the time of the earliest PBMC sample, participants with HIV were aged between roughly 20 and 55 years. Each participant contributed PBMC samples from 1-4 timepoints before ART initiation and 2-8 timepoints after ART initiation, with a median of 7 samples. Serial HIV viral load, CD4+ T-cell count, ART history and demographic data were obtained for every participant. Genomic DNA was extracted from unsorted PBMC with a Qiagen kit on a QIAcube, processed in batches of 12 samples.

The germline V gene sets CDR1 to SGHRS and CDR2 to YFSETQ. Its CDR3 holds 13 amino acids, cysteine through phenylalanine. The entry retains the CDR3 DNA only, 39 bases that are in frame from base 1. Trimming takes 7 bases from V and 2 bases from J, and the germline ends sit 13 bases apart. The source of the sample is a study of long-term antiretroviral therapy in people with HIV (dated 2022 in TCRdb). With regard to the full study: The earliest samples were collected roughly a decade before the 2015 WHO recommendation for immediate ART, at a time when ART was usually postponed until CD4 counts fell. Whether ART initiation and durable HIV suppression were associated with changes in peripheral blood TRB repertoire composition and diversity was tested in a retrospective serial study. A total of about 200 cryopreserved PBMC samples were contributed to the cohort by 30 adults with confirmed HIV infection, with samples collected serially over a mean of approximately six years (range 1-12). Of the roughly 32 participants with HIV, more than 10 were female. Test extractions of a monoclonal T-cell line alongside under 35 polyclonal samples showed no cross-contamination during QIAcube processing. Study-level results and caveats: Samples dated from the mid-2000s to the late 2010s, and the ART regimens used may be less effective than current ones. Starting ART was linked to a significant rise in TRB diversity, yet even with long-term ART the diversity remained significantly lower than in transplant donor controls. Because PBMC availability was limited, only the TCR beta chain was sequenced, with no alpha chain pairing. Narrower CDR3 length ranges were observed in HIV repertoires than in controls, and an antigen-experienced repertoire with only a slight naive shift after ART was suggested by the network structure. Inferences about post-ART repertoire changes were limited because no data were available on ART adherence, viral resistance or therapy changes. Expanded TRB clones identified before ART initiation dominated the repertoire at all time points, although this dominance fluctuated and declined in many PLHIV after ART. Because cell numbers in pre-ART samples were limited, unsorted PBMC were profiled instead of sorted CD4+ and CD8+ T cells.

The immunoSEQ hsTCRB v3.0 assay was used at survey level resolution to sequence the TRB variable region. The target sequencing depth for TRB was about 35,000-50,000 T-cell genomes per sample. An Illumina MiSeq with a v3 150-cycle kit was used to sequence the pooled TRB libraries. From the authors' description of their analysis: Repertoire analysis was run in R within a reproducible Nextflow workflow that covered QC, data transformation and analysis. Custom analyses were implemented in LymphoSeq2, an R package for AIRR-Seq data exploration. After excluding a few samples that yielded fewer than 5000 total TRB sequences, fewer than 200 HIV repertoires remained for analysis. Among the 180 to 200 HIV repertoires that were kept, 59 were collected before ART initiation and 120 to 140 were collected after ART initiation. Each repertoire was downsampled to 5000 TRB nucleotide sequences, and summary statistics were averaged across 100 downsampling iterations. Only TRB sequences with CDR3 regions of at least seven amino acids were retained for analysis. Two measures captured diversity: a Shannon entropy-derived clonality score and the Gini coefficient. In the repertoire networks, any two of the top 5000 CDR3 amino acid sequences were linked whenever the two sequences differed by an edit distance of one. GLIPH2 predicted antigen specificity groups and MHC restriction for TRB CDR3 amino acid sequences. Known CMV, EBV, HIV or tissue antigen associations were flagged by matching CDR3 amino acid sequences against VDJdb and McPAS-TCR. Pre-ART, post-ART and control groups were compared with Wilcoxon signed-rank tests and Holm-Bonferroni correction. The table comes from immuneACCESS by way of TCRdb, which keeps in-frame sequences with V and J called. Part of the clones is missing from these tables; in studies checked, under half for an unresolved V gene and the rest for unknown reasons. V and J calls and clone size are given by that table; D and trimming were obtained from the DNA. This sample has some 31,000 clones in its table, and around 92% of those were observed once. 2.5% to 3.5% of the sample goes to the ten largest clones.

Sequencing was performed on unsorted PBMCs, taken just over 7.3 years after starting antiretroviral therapy. The rearranged segments are TRBV5-1 and TRBJ2-7, with the D gene not confidently named. The receptor was isolated from a man in his fifties with HIV. The base sequence is TGCGCCAGCGCCATGGCAGGACCCTACGAGCAGTACTTC. Translated, it reads CASAMAGPYEQYF. Supplemented by the reference TRBV5-1 and TRBJ2-7 proteins around the CDR3, the complete variable domain is KAGVTQTPRYLIKTRGQQVTLSCSPISGHRSVSWYQQTPGQGLQFLFEYFSETQRNKGNFPGRFSGRQFSNSRSEMNVSTLELGDSALYLCASAMAGPYEQYFGPGTRLTVT.